This T cell receptor beta chain was retrieved from a study of cytomegalovirus exposure and HLA in healthy donors. At the level of the study: From donors who were HLA-typed, an early data release held around 80 million unique TCRs. Study-level results: It was reported that TCR beta sequences correctly inferred the HLA-A and HLA-B alleles for most subjects. In an earlier analysis, productive rearrangement rates for most beta V segments clustered near 87% or 30%.

The V end was cut by 4 bases, the J end by 3 bases, with 10 bases between. Per germline, CDR1 SGHRS and CDR2 YFSETQ. CDR3 size: 14 residues. PCR used 60 Vbeta primers and 13 Jbeta primers. Measured with immunoSEQ multiplex PCR; TCRdb has only the in-frame clones, and not every one. The sample has 200,000 to 300,000 clones, roughly 81% seen once. For this clone: The antigen is not known.

The TCR sequence derives from a woman aged 35 to 49 in good health and CMV-seropositive. The chain joins TRBV5-1 to TRBJ1-4, with TRBD1 as a possible D gene (5 bases). Material for sequencing was PBMCs. The DNA of the CDR3 is TGCGCCAGCAGCGAGACAGACCCTAATGAAAAACTGTTTTTT. Protein product: CASSETDPNEKLFF.